The rows below give T cell receptor beta chains drawn from one sample of a study of early T cells in non-severe SARS-CoV-2 infection. TCRdb re-called the 5' RACE reads with MiXCR, one entry per CDR3 protein. The sample records over 75,000 distinct CDR3 sequences, roughly an eighth being singletons. The sequencing input was whole blood. These receptors originate from an adult who was a healthcare worker with PCR-confirmed SARS-CoV-2 infection or an uninfected control (not recorded which). CDR3s include the opening cysteine and the closing phenylalanine or tryptophan. The size of a clone is reported for some rows only, either as once, few or many, or as a class for expanded clones.

V gene	clone size	J gene	CDR3 protein
TRBV21-1	few	TRBJ2-3	CASSSNSGFTDTQYF
TRBV20-1	many	TRBJ2-1	CSAKLAGYNEQFF
TRBV29-1	few	TRBJ2-5	CSVEDPGQRQETQYF
TRBV28	NA	TRBJ1-5	CASSLNRPQHF
TRBV10-3	few	TRBJ2-7	CAISEFGHEQYF
TRBV5-5	many	TRBJ2-3	CASSLVLAGATDTQYF
TRBV29-1	NA	TRBJ1-2	CSVGVQGPTNYGYTF
TRBV20-1	NA	TRBJ1-5	CSATAGTGNKPQHF
TRBV6-5	many	TRBJ2-1	CASSSRLAGPGGEQFF
TRBV18	few	TRBJ2-1	CASSTLAGGGDEQFF
TRBV12-3/TRBV12-4	few	TRBJ1-5	CASSLGSNQPQHF
TRBV6-2/TRBV6-3	NA	TRBJ2-1	CASSYGNLGGANEQFF
TRBV7-6	many	TRBJ2-3	CASSLATPGQTGPMDTQYF
TRBV7-7	NA	TRBJ2-1	CASSFSMGNEQFF
TRBV7-2	many	TRBJ2-4	CASSFDRTTQNIQYF
TRBV5-1	NA	TRBJ2-5	CASSIRGAGEPETQYF
TRBV7-9	NA	TRBJ2-3	CASSPQEFPDTQYF
TRBV7-9	many	TRBJ2-7	CASSSVGARYEQYF
TRBV7-9	NA	TRBJ2-6	CASQVNGANVLTF
TRBV15	NA	TRBJ2-1	CATRNYRARNHEQFF
TRBV13	NA	TRBJ1-1	CASSLPTGPKMNTEAFF
TRBV7-2	many	TRBJ2-6	CASSHRGPGANVLTF